Each of the 20 T cell receptor beta chains below was sequenced from the same sample in a study of T cell responses to AZD1222 COVID-19 vaccine. The assay was immunoSEQ multiplex PCR, and TCRdb's table has in-frame clones only and misses some. The repertoire includes approximately 140,000 clones, 94% of them detected once, and 1.3% sits in the top ten. The specimen was peripheral blood, collected on day 0 of AZD1222 vaccination. These receptors came from an adult in good health.

The rearrangement joins TRBV2 to TRBJ2-3, with a weak D call TRBD2 (6 bases). The ends were cut back, 1 base at V and 2 bases at J, with 10 bases in the middle. Germline CDR1 and CDR2: SNHLY and FYNNEI. CDR3 length: 15 amino acids. CDR3 protein: CASSEGRGATDTQYF. CDR3 bases: TGTGCCAGCAGTGAAGGGCGGGGCGCCACAGATACGCAGTATTTT. The entire variable domain, with the rest obtained from reference TRBV2 and TRBJ2-3, is as follows: EPEVTQTPSHQVTQMGQEVILRCVPISNHLYFYWYRQILGQKVEFLVSFYNNEISEKSEIFDDQFSVERPDGSNFTLKIRSTKLEDSAMYFCASSEGRGATDTQYFGPGTRLTVL.

This chain links TRBV24-1 with TRBJ2-7; TRBD1 agrees at 7 bases. CDR1 and CDR2 (germline): KGHDR, SFDVKD. V was clipped by 3 bases and J by 3 bases; unmatched bases: 4. The CDR3 totals 14 residues. CDR3 loop: CATSDPYRGYEQYV. The CDR3 nucleotides read TGTGCCACCAGTGATCCTTACAGGGGCTACGAGCAGTACGTC.

V gene TRBV28 combines with J gene TRBJ1-5, with TRBD1 as a possible D gene (5 bases). This CDR3 has 14 residues. Trimming left V 7 bases short and J 5 bases short, with 15 bases between. The germline V gene has CDR1 MDHEN and CDR2 SYDVKM. CDR3 loop: CASTPGQGDQPQHF. The CDR3 nucleotides read TGTGCCAGCACCCCCGGGCAGGGCGATCAGCCCCAGCATTTT. The variable domain in full, completed from reference TRBV28 and TRBJ1-5, reads DVKVTQSSRYLVKRTGEKVFLECVQDMDHENMFWYRQDPGLGLRLIYFSYDVKMKEKGDIPEGYSVSREKKERFSLILESASTNQTSMYLCASTPGQGDQPQHFGDGTRLSIL.

On this clone: Mismatch with germline at one junction end may stem from a read error. The chain combines TRBV4-2 with TRBJ2-1; D may be TRBD2 (5 bases). Germline loops: CDR1 LGHNA, CDR2 YNFKEQ. The length of the CDR3 is 17 residues. DNA for the CDR3: TGTGCCAGCACCCAAACTACCCAGACTACCTACTACAATGAGCAGTTCTTC. Protein: CASTQTTQTTYYNEQFF.

This chain connects TRBV4-1 to TRBJ2-5, with 10 bases lining up with TRBD2. In germline, CDR1 is MGHRA, CDR2 YSYEKL. With 2 bases clipped from V and 5 bases from J, the junction kept 8 bases outside the gene matches. The CDR3 has 16 amino acids. The CDR3 is CASSQLAGVPEETQYF. As DNA, the CDR3 is TGCGCCAGCAGCCAACTAGCGGGGGTTCCCGAGGAGACCCAGTACTTC.

This chain uses TRBV19 with TRBJ2-1; perhaps TRBD2 as D (5 bases). The ends were cut back, 0 bases at V and 0 bases at J, with 12 bases in the middle. Germline assignment: CDR1 LNHDA and CDR2 SQIVND (reference sequence). There are 17 residues in the CDR3. CDR3 region: CASSIDQGSFSYNEQFF. CDR3 DNA: TGTGCCAGTAGTATAGACCAAGGGAGCTTCTCCTACAATGAGCAGTTCTTC.

The chain uses TRBV2 and TRBJ1-5; a weak D match, TRBD1 (6 bases). The V end was cut by 0 bases, the J end by 5 bases, with 17 bases between. This CDR3 contains 17 residues. Germline V CDR1 and CDR2: SNHLY, FYNNEI. CDR3 in DNA: TGTGCCAGCAGTGAAGCGCTTCAGGGGCAGTGGGATCAGCCCCAGCATTTT. Its translation: CASSEALQGQWDQPQHF.

CDR3 bases: TGCAGCGTTGCGGGACAGGGGGGTGGGAACACTGAAGCTTTCTTT. This translates into CSVAGQGGGNTEAFF. This chain connects TRBV29-1 to TRBJ1-1, with 11 bases lining up with TRBD1. Trimming removed 4 bases from V and 1 base from J; junction bases left unmatched: 5. This CDR3 contains 15 residues. CDR1 and CDR2 from the germline V gene are SQVTM and ANQGSEA.

This chain uses TRBV3-1 (or the pseudogene TRBV3-2) with TRBJ1-1; no clear D gene. The CDR3 runs to 13 residues. Germline CDR1 reads LGHDT; CDR2 reads YNNKEL (reference sequence). V lost 6 bases and J lost 0, with 8 bases in between. CDR3: CASSRLLNTEAFF. The DNA for the CDR3 is TGTGCCAGCAGTCGGCTCCTGAACACTGAAGCTTTCTTT.

The CDR3 loop is CASTFRGGQFF. The CDR3 DNA sequence: TGTGCCAGCACCTTTCGAGGGGGGCAGTTCTTC. The J gene is TRBJ2-1, the V gene TRBV6-6, with D tentatively TRBD1 (6 bases). V was pared by 7 bases and J by 12 bases, with 13 bases between. The V gene's germline CDR1 is MNHNY and CDR2 SVGAGI (reference sequence). The CDR3 runs 11 residues.

V gene TRBV15 combines with J gene TRBJ1-1, with TRBD1 as a possible D gene (5 bases). V dropped 1 base and J dropped 9 bases, with 15 bases sitting between them. Germline assignment: CDR1 LNHNV and CDR2 YYDKDF (reference sequence). The CDR3 has 14 amino acids. CDR3 loop: CATSRAQGVPKAFF. The CDR3 DNA sequence: TGTGCCACCAGCAGAGCTCAGGGAGTACCTAAAGCTTTCTTT.

This chain connects TRBV7-6 to TRBJ2-1, with TRBD2 matching over 13 bases. Germline assignment: CDR1 SGHVS and CDR2 FNYEAQ. The CDR3 loop spans 21 amino acids. V trimming: 2 bases; J trimming: 1 base; junction bases outside the gene matches: 14. The CDR3, as DNA: TGTGCCAGCAGCTTATCTGTCAGGGGGTCGACTAGCGGGAGGTCCTACAATGAGCAGTTCTTC. Protein product: CASSLSVRGSTSGRSYNEQFF.

The table lists this clone with a count of one. The chain links TRBV27 to TRBJ2-2; 8 bases match TRBD1. This CDR3 has 16 residues. With V trimmed by 2 bases and J by 5 bases, 7 bases remained unmatched. Germline lookup yields CDR1 MNHEY and CDR2 SMNVEV (reference sequence). The CDR3 DNA follows: TGTGCCAGCAGTTTAGTCGGGACAGGTCTGACCGGGGAGCTGTTTTTT. This codes for CASSLVGTGLTGELFF.

In DNA form, the CDR3 reads TGTGCCAGCAGCTTGGAGGTCGGGGTACCCAACACTGAAGCTTTCTTT. It codes for CASSLEVGVPNTEAFF. The V and J genes are TRBV5-5 and TRBJ1-1; no reliable D call. V lost 0 bases and J lost 2, with 14 bases in between. Germline lookup yields CDR1 SGHKS and CDR2 YYEKEE (reference sequence). CDR3 length: 16 residues.

The chain carries TRBV7-2 and TRBJ1-5, with no clear D. V shed 5 bases and J shed 2 bases, with 7 bases lying between them. Germline assignment: CDR1 SGHTA and CDR2 FQGNSA. CDR3 length equals 13 residues. DNA of the CDR3: TGTGCCAGCAGCGGCTATGGCAATCAGCCCCAGCATTTT. It yields the protein CASSGYGNQPQHF.

This sequence joins TRBV7-8 and TRBJ1-1, with a possible D match to TRBD1 (6 bases). V was shortened by 5 bases and J by 3 bases, with 19 bases between the two germline ends. CDR3 length: 16 amino acids. Germline V gene sequence: CDR1 SGHVS, CDR2 FQNEAQ. Here the CDR3 DNA reads TGTGCCAGCAGCCCCACCCGGGACACCAGATACACTGAAGCTTTCTTT. Its protein product is CASSPTRDTRYTEAFF.

Points on this clone: Different DNA sequences within this sample yield the same CDR3. The V call is TRBV18, the J call TRBJ1-5; 7 bases match TRBD1. After removal of 3 bases from V and 1 base from J, the junction contained 3 bases not matched to a gene. This CDR3 has 15 amino acids. Germline V gene lookup returns CDR1 KGHSH and CDR2 LQKENI. Here the CDR3 reads CASSPGQLSNQPQHF. DNA for the CDR3: TGTGCCAGCTCACCGGGACAGCTAAGCAATCAGCCCCAGCATTTT.

The V and J genes are TRBV19 and TRBJ1-1, with D maybe TRBD1 (6 bases). Germline V gives CDR1 LNHDA, CDR2 SQIVND (reference sequence). CDR3 length: 15 amino acids. V lost 3 bases and J lost 0, with 11 bases in between. CDR3 sequence reads: CASSIAGQMNTEAFF. In nucleotides, the CDR3 is TGTGCCAGTAGTATTGCGGGACAAATGAACACTGAAGCTTTCTTT.

The V and J genes are TRBV7-2 and TRBJ2-1; 10 bases map to TRBD2. The CDR3 runs 16 residues. Trimming cost V 2 bases and J 7 bases; bases outside gene matches: 8. Germline lookup yields CDR1 SGHTA and CDR2 FQGNSA. CDR3 coding DNA: TGTGCCAGCAGCTTATGGGCTAGCGGGGGAGGTAATGAGCAGTTCTTC. Protein sequence: CASSLWASGGGNEQFF.

The chain combines TRBV19 with TRBJ2-3, with D tentatively TRBD1 (6 bases). With 3 bases removed from V and 0 bases from J, the gap between germline ends came to 10 bases. This CDR3 contains 15 residues. CDR1 LNHDA and CDR2 SQIVND come from the germline V gene (reference sequence). The CDR3 nucleotides read TGTGCCAGTAGTATTCAGGGGTCGAGCACAGATACGCAGTATTTT. It encodes CASSIQGSSTDTQYF.